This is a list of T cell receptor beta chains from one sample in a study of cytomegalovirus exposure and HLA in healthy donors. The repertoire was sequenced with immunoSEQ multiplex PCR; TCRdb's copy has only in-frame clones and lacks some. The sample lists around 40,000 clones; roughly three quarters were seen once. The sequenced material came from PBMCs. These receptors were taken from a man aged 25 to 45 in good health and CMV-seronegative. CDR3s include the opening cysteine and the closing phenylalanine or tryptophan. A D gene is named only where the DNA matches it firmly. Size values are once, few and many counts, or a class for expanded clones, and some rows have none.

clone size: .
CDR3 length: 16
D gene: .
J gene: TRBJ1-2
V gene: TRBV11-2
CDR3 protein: CASSFRDTIPGYGYTF
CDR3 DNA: TGTGCCAGCAGCTTTCGGGACACAATCCCCGGTTATGGCTACACCTTC

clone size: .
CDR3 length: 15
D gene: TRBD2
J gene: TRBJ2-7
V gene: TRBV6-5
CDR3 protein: CASSLVGGGTYEQYF
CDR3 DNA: TGTGCCAGCAGCCTGGTAGGCGGGGGGACCTACGAGCAGTACTTC

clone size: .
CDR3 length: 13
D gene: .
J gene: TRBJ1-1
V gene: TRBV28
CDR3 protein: CAVQRRGNTEAFF
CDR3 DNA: TGTGCCGTCCAGCGTCGGGGGAACACTGAAGCTTTCTTT

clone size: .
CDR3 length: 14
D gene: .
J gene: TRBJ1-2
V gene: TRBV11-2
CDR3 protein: CASSLVQGAYGYTF
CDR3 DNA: TGTGCCAGCAGCTTAGTCCAGGGCGCCTATGGCTACACCTTC

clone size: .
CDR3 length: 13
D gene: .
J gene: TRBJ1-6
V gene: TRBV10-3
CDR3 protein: CAISVGINSPLHF
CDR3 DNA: TGTGCCATCAGTGTGGGCATTAATTCACCCCTCCACTTT

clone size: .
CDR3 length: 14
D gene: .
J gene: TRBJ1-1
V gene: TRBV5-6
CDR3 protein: CASSTYRRNTEAFF
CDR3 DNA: TGTGCCAGCAGCACTTACAGGAGAAACACTGAAGCTTTCTTT

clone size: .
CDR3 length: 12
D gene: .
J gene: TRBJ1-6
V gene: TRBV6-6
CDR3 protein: CASAGETSPLHF
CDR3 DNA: TGTGCCAGCGCGGGGGAGACGTCACCCCTCCACTTT

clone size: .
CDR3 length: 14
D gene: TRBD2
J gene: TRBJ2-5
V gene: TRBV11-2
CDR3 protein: CASSLGWGGETQYF
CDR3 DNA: TGTGCCAGCAGCTTAGGGTGGGGAGGGGAGACCCAGTACTTC

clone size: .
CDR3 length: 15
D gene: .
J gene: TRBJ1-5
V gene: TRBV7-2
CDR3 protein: CASSQDRSLYQPQHF
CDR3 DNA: TGTGCCAGCAGCCAGGACAGAAGTCTTTATCAGCCCCAGCATTTT

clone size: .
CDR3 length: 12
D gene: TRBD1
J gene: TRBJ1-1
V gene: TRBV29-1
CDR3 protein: CSVLRQGPEAFF
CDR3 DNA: TGCAGCGTTCTACGACAGGGGCCGGAAGCTTTCTTT

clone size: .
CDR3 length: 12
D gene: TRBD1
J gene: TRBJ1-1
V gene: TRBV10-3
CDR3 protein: CAISESLRGAFF
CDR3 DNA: TGTGCCATCAGTGAGTCTCTCAGGGGGGCTTTCTTT

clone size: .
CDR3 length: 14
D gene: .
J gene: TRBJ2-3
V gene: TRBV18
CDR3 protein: CASSPWQGPDTQYF
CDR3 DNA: TGTGCCAGCTCACCATGGCAGGGGCCCGATACGCAGTATTTT

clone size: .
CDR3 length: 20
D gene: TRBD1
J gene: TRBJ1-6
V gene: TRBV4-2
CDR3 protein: CASRLTMDRGRYSGDSPLHF
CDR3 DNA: TGTGCCAGCAGACTAACAATGGACAGGGGGAGATATTCAGGAGATTCACCCCTCCACTTT

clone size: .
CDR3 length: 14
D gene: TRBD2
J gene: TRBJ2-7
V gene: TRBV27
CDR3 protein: CASSFAAGMYEQYF
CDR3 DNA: TGTGCCAGCAGTTTTGCAGCGGGGATGTACGAGCAGTACTTC

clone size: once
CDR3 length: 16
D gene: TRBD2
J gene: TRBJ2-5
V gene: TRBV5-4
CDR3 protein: CASSSPGLAGYETQYF
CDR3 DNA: TGTGCCAGCAGCTCCCCGGGACTAGCGGGGTACGAGACCCAGTACTTC

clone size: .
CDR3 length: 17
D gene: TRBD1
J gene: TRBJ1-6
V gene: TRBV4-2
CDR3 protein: CASSPRNDRALNSPLHF
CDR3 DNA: TGTGCCAGCAGCCCCAGAAATGACAGGGCCCTTAATTCACCCCTCCACTTT

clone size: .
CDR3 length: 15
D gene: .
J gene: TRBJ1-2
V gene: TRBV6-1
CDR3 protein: CASNKQDPRGYGYTF
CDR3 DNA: TGTGCCAGCAACAAACAGGATCCAAGGGGCTATGGCTACACCTTC

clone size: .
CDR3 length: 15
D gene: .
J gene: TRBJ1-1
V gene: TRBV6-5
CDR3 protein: CASSTYTGSNTEAFF
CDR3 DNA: TGTGCCAGCAGCACCTACACAGGGAGTAACACTGAAGCTTTCTTT

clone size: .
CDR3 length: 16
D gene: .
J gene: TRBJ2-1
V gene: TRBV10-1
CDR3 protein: CASSDPTGRGVHEQFF
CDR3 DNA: TGCGCCAGCAGTGACCCTACTGGACGGGGAGTGCATGAGCAGTTCTTC

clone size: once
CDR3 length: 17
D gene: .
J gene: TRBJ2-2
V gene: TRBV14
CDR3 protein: CASSPDLPGLSTGELFF
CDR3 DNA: TGTGCCAGCAGCCCCGACCTCCCAGGGTTGAGCACCGGGGAGCTGTTTTTT

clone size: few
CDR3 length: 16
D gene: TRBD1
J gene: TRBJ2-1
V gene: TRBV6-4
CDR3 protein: CASSDSGQGTSNEQFF
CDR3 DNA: TGTGCCAGCAGTGACTCGGGACAGGGGACGAGCAATGAGCAGTTCTTC

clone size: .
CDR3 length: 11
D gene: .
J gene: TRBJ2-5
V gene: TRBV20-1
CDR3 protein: CSPPVVETQYF
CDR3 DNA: TGCAGTCCCCCGGTCGTAGAGACCCAGTACTTC

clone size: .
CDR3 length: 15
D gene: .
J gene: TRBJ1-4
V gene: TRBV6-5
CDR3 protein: CASSPSQATNEKLFF
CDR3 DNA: TGTGCCAGCAGCCCCTCACAGGCAACTAATGAAAAACTGTTTTTT

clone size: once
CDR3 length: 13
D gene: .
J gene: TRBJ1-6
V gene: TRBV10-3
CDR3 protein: CAISERGNSPLHF
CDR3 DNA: TGTGCCATCAGTGAGCGGGGGAATTCACCCCTCCACTTT

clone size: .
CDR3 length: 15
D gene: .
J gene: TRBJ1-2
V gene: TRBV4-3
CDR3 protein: CASSQEIGTYYGYTF
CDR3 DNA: TGCGCCAGCAGCCAAGAAATCGGGACATACTATGGCTACACCTTC

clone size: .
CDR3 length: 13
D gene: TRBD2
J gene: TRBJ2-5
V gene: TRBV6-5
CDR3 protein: CASTPAGGETQYF
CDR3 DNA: TGTGCCAGCACCCCTGCGGGGGGAGAGACCCAGTACTTC

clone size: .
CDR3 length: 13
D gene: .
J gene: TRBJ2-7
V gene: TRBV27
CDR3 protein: CASSRPGIYEQYF
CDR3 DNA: TGTGCCAGCAGCCGCCCGGGGATCTACGAGCAGTACTTC

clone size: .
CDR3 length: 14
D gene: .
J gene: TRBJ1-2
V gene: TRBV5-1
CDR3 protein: CASSPGTARGGYTF
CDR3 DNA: TGCGCCAGCAGCCCAGGCACAGCGCGGGGTGGCTACACCTTC

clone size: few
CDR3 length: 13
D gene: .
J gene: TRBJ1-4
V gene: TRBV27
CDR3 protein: CASSLARLGKLFF
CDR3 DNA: TGTGCCAGCAGTCTCGCCAGGTTAGGAAAACTGTTTTTT

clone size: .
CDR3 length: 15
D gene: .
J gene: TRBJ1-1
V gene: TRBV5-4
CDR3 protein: CASSLVQGGATEAFF
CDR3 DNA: TGTGCCAGCAGCTTGGTACAGGGAGGGGCCACTGAAGCTTTCTTT

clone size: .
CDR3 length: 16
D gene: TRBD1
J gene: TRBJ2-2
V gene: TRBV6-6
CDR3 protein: CASTSFDREGTGELFF
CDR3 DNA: TGTGCCAGCACCTCATTCGACAGGGAAGGCACCGGGGAGCTGTTTTTT

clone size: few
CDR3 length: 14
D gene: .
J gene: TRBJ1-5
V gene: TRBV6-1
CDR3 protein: CASSDAGAGQPQHF
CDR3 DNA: TGTGCCAGCAGTGATGCGGGGGCAGGGCAGCCCCAGCATTTT

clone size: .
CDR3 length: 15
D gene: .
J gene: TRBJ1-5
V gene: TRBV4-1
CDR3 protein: CASSQGQGKGQPQHF
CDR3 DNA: TGCGCCAGCAGCCAAGGGCAGGGCAAGGGTCAGCCCCAGCATTTT

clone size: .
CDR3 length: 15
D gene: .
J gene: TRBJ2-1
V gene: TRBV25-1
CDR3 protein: CASSESGPVANEQFF
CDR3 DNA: TGTGCCAGCAGTGAATCCGGTCCGGTCGCCAATGAGCAGTTCTTC

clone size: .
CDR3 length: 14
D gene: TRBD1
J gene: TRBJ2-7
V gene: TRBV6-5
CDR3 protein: CASSGDRHSYEQYF
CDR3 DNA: TGTGCCAGCAGCGGGGACAGACACTCCTACGAGCAGTACTTC

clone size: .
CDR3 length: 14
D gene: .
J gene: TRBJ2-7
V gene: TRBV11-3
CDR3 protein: CASSLDPSNTEQYF
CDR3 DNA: TGTGCCAGCAGCTTAGATCCATCGAACACCGAGCAGTACTTC

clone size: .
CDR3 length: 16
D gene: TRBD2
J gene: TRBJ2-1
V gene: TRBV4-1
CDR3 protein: CASSQQGLAAYNEQFF
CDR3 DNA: TGCGCCAGCAGCCAACAGGGACTAGCAGCCTACAATGAGCAGTTCTTC

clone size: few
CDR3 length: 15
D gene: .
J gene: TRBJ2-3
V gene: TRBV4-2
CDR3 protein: CASSQGPGSADTQYF
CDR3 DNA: TGTGCCAGCAGTCAAGGGCCGGGGTCCGCAGATACGCAGTATTTT

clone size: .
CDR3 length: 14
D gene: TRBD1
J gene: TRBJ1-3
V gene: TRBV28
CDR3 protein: CASNTGGSGNTIYF
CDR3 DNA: TGTGCCAGCAACACAGGGGGCAGTGGAAACACCATATATTTT